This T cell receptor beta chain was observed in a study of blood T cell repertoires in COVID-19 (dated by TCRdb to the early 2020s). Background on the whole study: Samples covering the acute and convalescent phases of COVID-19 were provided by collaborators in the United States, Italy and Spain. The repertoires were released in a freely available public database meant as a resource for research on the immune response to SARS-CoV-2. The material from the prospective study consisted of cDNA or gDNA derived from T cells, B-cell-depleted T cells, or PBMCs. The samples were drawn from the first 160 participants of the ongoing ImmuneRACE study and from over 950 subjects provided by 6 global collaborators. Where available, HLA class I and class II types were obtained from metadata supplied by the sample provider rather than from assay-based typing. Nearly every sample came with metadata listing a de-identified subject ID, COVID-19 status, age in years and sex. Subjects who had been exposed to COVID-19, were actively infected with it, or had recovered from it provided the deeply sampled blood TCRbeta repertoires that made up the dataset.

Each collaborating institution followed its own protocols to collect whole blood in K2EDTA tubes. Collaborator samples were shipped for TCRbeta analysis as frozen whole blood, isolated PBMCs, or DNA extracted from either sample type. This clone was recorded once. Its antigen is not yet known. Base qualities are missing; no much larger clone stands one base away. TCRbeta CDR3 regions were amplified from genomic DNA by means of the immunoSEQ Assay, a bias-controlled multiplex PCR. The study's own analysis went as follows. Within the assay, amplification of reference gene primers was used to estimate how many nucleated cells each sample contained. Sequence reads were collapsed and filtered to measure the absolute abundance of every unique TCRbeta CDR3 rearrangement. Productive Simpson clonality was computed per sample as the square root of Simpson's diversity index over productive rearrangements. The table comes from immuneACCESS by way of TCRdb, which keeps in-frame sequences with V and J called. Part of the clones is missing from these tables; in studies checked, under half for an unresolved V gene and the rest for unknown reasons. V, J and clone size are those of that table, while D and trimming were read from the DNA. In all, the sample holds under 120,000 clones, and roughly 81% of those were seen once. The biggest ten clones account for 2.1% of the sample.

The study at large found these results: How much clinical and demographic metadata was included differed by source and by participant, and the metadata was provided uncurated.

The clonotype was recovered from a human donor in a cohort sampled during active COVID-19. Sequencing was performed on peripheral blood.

Read as DNA, the sequence is TGTGCCAGTAGTATCCGACAGGGTCACACCGGGGAGCTGTTTTTT. It encodes CASSIRQGHTGELFF. The receptor chain draws on TRBV19 and TRBJ2-2; 7 of the junction bases match TRBD1. V has 3 bases trimmed and J has 3 bases trimmed; junction bases matching no gene number 4. CDR1 and CDR2 (LNHDA, SQIVND) derive from the germline V gene (reference sequence). The CDR3 holds 15 amino acids from the cysteine to the phenylalanine. Just CDR3 DNA is preserved here, 45 bases in frame from base 1.